A selection of T cell receptor beta chains follows, all from one sample in a study of cytomegalovirus exposure and HLA in healthy donors. The data were produced by immunoSEQ multiplex PCR, yet TCRdb's version contains in-frame clones alone and is incomplete. This table holds approximately 70,000 clones, roughly 72% found once. Sequencing used PBMCs. All receptors derive from a man between 50 and 59 years old in good health and CMV-seronegative. Both conserved end residues are part of each CDR3. A D gene is named only where the DNA matches it firmly. Rows give clone size only sometimes, using once, few, many, or a class for an expanded clone.

>TRBV6-1|-|TRBJ1-2|-
CASSPQGAEDGYTF
TGTGCCAGCAGTCCCCAAGGAGCAGAGGATGGCTACACCTTC
>TRBV5-5|-|TRBJ1-5|-
CASSLSWGVDQPQHF
TGTGCCAGCAGCTTAAGTTGGGGAGTTGATCAGCCCCAGCATTTT
>TRBV7-9|TRBD2|TRBJ2-1|-
CASSFLRTSGISYNEQFF
TGTGCCAGCAGCTTCCTGAGGACTAGCGGAATCTCCTACAATGAGCAGTTCTTC
>TRBV5-1|TRBD1|TRBJ2-7|few
CASSLAGTATYEQYF
TGCGCCAGCAGCTTAGCCGGGACAGCCACCTACGAGCAGTACTTC
>TRBV6-6|TRBD2|TRBJ2-3|once
CASSIAGGFTDTQYF
TGTGCCAGCAGTATAGCGGGAGGCTTCACAGATACGCAGTATTTT
>TRBV5-1|-|TRBJ1-4|-
CASSLIGGNEKLFF
TGCGCCAGCAGCTTGATAGGGGGTAATGAAAAACTGTTTTTT
>TRBV4-1|-|TRBJ2-2|-
CASSQDITSGELFF
TGCGCCAGCAGCCAAGATATCACATCCGGGGAGCTGTTTTTT
>TRBV19|TRBD1|TRBJ1-1|once
CASKAGGLNTEAFF
TGTGCCAGTAAGGCAGGGGGTCTGAACACTGAAGCTTTCTTT
>TRBV5-1|TRBD1|TRBJ1-4|-
CASSLDRDRSAKLFF
TGCGCCAGCAGCTTGGACCGGGACAGGTCCGCGAAACTGTTTTTT
>TRBV11-3|-|TRBJ1-1|-
CASSSYSGTEAFF
TGTGCCAGCAGCTCGTACTCCGGGACAGAAGCTTTCTTT
>TRBV7-8|TRBD1|TRBJ1-2|-
CASSARGLLGYTF
TGTGCCAGCAGCGCCAGGGGGCTACTTGGCTACACCTTC
>TRBV6-6|-|TRBJ1-2|-
CASAGGPNYGYTF
TGTGCCAGCGCCGGGGGTCCTAACTATGGCTACACCTTC
>TRBV10-1|TRBD1|TRBJ2-7|-
CASSESTGAYEQYF
TGCGCCAGCAGTGAGTCTACAGGGGCCTACGAGCAGTACTTC
>TRBV5-8|TRBD2|TRBJ2-7|once
CASSEYRAGGPGEQYF
TGTGCCAGCAGCGAGTATAGAGCGGGAGGGCCCGGCGAGCAGTACTTC
>TRBV6-1|TRBD1|TRBJ2-3|-
CASSEGDRVTDTQYF
TGTGCCAGCAGTGAAGGGGACAGAGTCACAGATACGCAGTATTTT
>TRBV29-1|-|TRBJ2-7|few
CSVIYRGGYEQYF
TGCAGCGTTATCTACAGGGGAGGCTACGAGCAGTACTTC
>TRBV7-2|TRBD2|TRBJ2-3|-
CASSLALIAGGVTDTQYF
TGTGCCAGCAGCTTAGCGCTTATTGCGGGAGGAGTCACAGATACGCAGTATTTT
>TRBV27|TRBD2|TRBJ2-1|once
CASSLRGRALNEQFF
TGTGCCAGCAGTTTAAGAGGGAGGGCCCTCAATGAGCAGTTCTTC
>TRBV29-1|-|TRBJ1-2|-
CSMQGSDNYGYTF
TGCAGCATGCAGGGGTCAGACAACTATGGCTACACCTTC
>TRBV19|TRBD2|TRBJ2-4|-
CASSTPTSGGGLGRYIQYF
TGTGCCAGTAGTACCCCGACTAGCGGGGGGGGCTTAGGTCGGTACATTCAGTACTTC
>TRBV27|-|TRBJ2-2|once
CASKVEIEVGELFF
TGTGCCAGCAAGGTGGAGATTGAGGTCGGGGAGCTGTTTTTT
>TRBV30|-|TRBJ2-2|once
CAWSSWNTGELFF
TGTGCCTGGAGTTCCTGGAACACCGGGGAGCTGTTTTTT
>TRBV2|-|TRBJ1-2|-
CASSEAGYEVYGYTF
TGTGCCAGCAGTGAAGCGGGCTACGAAGTTTATGGCTACACCTTC
>TRBV4-1|TRBD1|TRBJ2-7|-
CASSSGTGGYEQYF
TGCGCCAGCAGCTCCGGGACAGGGGGCTACGAGCAGTACTTC
>TRBV25-1|-|TRBJ2-4|-
CASSGVTVAKNIQYF
TGTGCCAGCAGTGGAGTGACAGTAGCCAAAAACATTCAGTACTTC
>TRBV18|-|TRBJ2-1|-
CASSPSSAYNEQFF
TGTGCCAGCTCACCGAGTAGCGCTTACAATGAGCAGTTCTTC
>TRBV11-2|TRBD2|TRBJ2-7|-
CASSDTGTSPSEQYF
TGTGCCAGCAGCGATACCGGGACTAGTCCCTCCGAGCAGTACTTC
>TRBV10-3|-|TRBJ2-3|few
CAISEWGVTDTQYF
TGTGCCATCAGTGAGTGGGGGGTCACAGATACGCAGTATTTT
>TRBV14|-|TRBJ1-2|-
CASSPQGPRAKSNYGYTF
TGTGCCAGCAGCCCGCAAGGGCCCAGGGCAAAAAGTAACTATGGCTACACCTTC
>TRBV18|-|TRBJ2-7|-
CASSQITDSYEQYF
TGTGCCAGCTCACAAATCACAGACTCCTACGAGCAGTACTTC
>TRBV10-3|-|TRBJ2-3|-
CAAYSRLSSTDTQYF
TGTGCCGCCTACTCACGGTTGTCTAGCACAGATACGCAGTATTTT
>TRBV27|-|TRBJ1-1|-
CASSLNRVNTEAFF
TGTGCCAGCAGTTTAAACAGGGTGAACACTGAAGCTTTCTTT
>TRBV19|TRBD2|TRBJ2-2|-
CASSGLALNTGELFF
TGTGCCAGTAGTGGACTAGCGCTAAACACCGGGGAGCTGTTTTTT
>TRBV4-3|-|TRBJ2-6|-
CASSQGLDSAGANVLTF
TGCGCCAGCAGCCAAGGGTTAGACAGTGCTGGGGCCAACGTCCTGACTTTC
>TRBV7-2|TRBD2|TRBJ2-3|few
CASSQTTSGRGTDTQYF
TGTGCCAGCAGCCAAACTACTAGCGGGAGAGGGACAGATACGCAGTATTTT
>TRBV7-6|TRBD1|TRBJ1-2|once
CASSLAGQGDGYTF
TGTGCCAGCAGCTTAGCGGGACAGGGGGATGGCTACACCTTC
>TRBV2|TRBD1|TRBJ1-1|-
CASGQGYTEAFF
TGTGCCAGCGGACAGGGATACACTGAAGCTTTCTTT
>TRBV4-2|TRBD2|TRBJ2-7|-
CASSQEGGGPSYEQYF
TGTGCCAGCAGCCAAGAAGGCGGGGGACCCTCCTACGAGCAGTACTTC
>TRBV15|TRBD1|TRBJ2-1|-
CATSSVAGTGFYNEQFF
TGTGCCACCAGCAGCGTCGCCGGGACAGGATTTTACAATGAGCAGTTCTTC
>TRBV5-4|TRBD2|TRBJ2-5|-
CASASQRGWTQYF
TGTGCCAGCGCCTCGCAGCGGGGGTGGACCCAGTACTTC
>TRBV6-1|-|TRBJ1-1|-
CASSEVRGTEAFF
TGTGCCAGCAGTGAAGTTCGGGGGACTGAAGCTTTCTTT
>TRBV7-3|-|TRBJ2-2|-
CASSSYKVGELFF
TGTGCCAGCAGCTCTTACAAAGTCGGGGAGCTGTTTTTT
>TRBV6-5|-|TRBJ1-5|few
CASSSTGLNQPQHF
TGTGCCAGCAGTTCGACAGGTCTGAATCAGCCCCAGCATTTT
>TRBV2|-|TRBJ2-7|-
CASTGSYEQYF
TGTGCCAGCACGGGATCCTACGAGCAGTACTTC
>TRBV15|-|TRBJ2-7|-
CATSALATSYEQYF
TGTGCCACCAGCGCCCTAGCGACCTCCTACGAGCAGTACTTC
>TRBV5-1|TRBD2|TRBJ2-1|-
CASSLGSGSDEQFF
TGCGCCAGCAGCTTGGGTAGCGGGAGCGATGAGCAGTTCTTC
>TRBV10-3|TRBD2|TRBJ2-7|-
CAISSLLAGGLRYF
TGTGCCATCAGTTCATTACTAGCGGGAGGGCTTCGGTACTTC
>TRBV28|-|TRBJ1-1|-
CAGNSGTKRGSTEAFF
TGTGCCGGAAATTCCGGGACGAAAAGGGGGAGCACTGAAGCTTTCTTT
>TRBV30|TRBD1|TRBJ2-1|-
CAWGGQGPYNEQFF
TGTGCCTGGGGGGGACAGGGGCCCTACAATGAGCAGTTCTTC
>TRBV25-1|TRBD2|TRBJ2-7|-
CASSDPAGGTYEQYF
TGTGCCAGCAGTGACCCAGCGGGGGGAACCTACGAGCAGTACTTC
>TRBV28|TRBD1|TRBJ1-2|-
CASSTPDRGGYTF
TGTGCCAGCAGTACCCCTGACAGGGGAGGCTACACCTTC
>TRBV7-6|-|TRBJ2-3|-
CASSLAPTADTQYF
TGTGCCAGCAGCTTAGCCCCAACGGCAGATACGCAGTATTTT